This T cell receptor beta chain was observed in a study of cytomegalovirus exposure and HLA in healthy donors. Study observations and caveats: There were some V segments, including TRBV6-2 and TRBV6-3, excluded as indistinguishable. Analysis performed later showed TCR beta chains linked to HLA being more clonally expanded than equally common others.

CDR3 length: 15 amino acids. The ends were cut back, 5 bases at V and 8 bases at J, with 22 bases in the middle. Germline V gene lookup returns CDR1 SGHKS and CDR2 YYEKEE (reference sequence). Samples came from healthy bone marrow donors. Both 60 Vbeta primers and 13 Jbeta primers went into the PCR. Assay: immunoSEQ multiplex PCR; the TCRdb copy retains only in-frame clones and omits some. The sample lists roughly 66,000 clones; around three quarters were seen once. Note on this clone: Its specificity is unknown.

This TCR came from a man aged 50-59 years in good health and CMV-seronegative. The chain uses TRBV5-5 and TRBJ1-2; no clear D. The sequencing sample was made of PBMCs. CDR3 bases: TGTGCCAGCAGGTCCGTATCTCGGCCCCTGGGCGGCTACACCTTC. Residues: CASRSVSRPLGGYTF.